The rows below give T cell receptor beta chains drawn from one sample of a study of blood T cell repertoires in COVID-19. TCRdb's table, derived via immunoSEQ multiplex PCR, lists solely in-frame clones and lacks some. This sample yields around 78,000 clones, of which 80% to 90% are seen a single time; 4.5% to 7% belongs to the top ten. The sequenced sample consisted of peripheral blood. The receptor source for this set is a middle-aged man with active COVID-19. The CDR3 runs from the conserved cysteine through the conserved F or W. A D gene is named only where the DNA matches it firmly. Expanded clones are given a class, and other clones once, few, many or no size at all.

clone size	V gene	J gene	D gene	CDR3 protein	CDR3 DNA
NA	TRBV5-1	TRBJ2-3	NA	CASSSPRWGPPSTDTQYF	TGCGCCAGCAGCTCGCCTCGGTGGGGGCCCCCTTCCACAGATACGCAGTATTTT
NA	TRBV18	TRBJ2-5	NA	CASSRVGALQETQYF	TGTGCCAGCTCACGAGTGGGAGCACTCCAAGAGACCCAGTACTTC
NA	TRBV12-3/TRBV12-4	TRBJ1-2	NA	CASSFRSGLGYTF	TGTGCCAGCAGTTTTAGGTCGGGGTTAGGCTACACCTTC
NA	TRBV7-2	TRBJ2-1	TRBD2	CASSAGTSPYNEQFF	TGTGCCAGCAGCGCGGGGACTAGCCCTTACAATGAGCAGTTCTTC
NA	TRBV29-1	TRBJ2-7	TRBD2	CSVGSGGLTYEQYF	TGCAGCGTCGGAAGCGGGGGGCTTACCTACGAGCAGTACTTC
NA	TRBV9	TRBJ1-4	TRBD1	CASSVTGDNEKLFF	TGTGCCAGCAGCGTGACAGGGGATAATGAAAAACTGTTTTTT
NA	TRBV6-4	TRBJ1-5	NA	CASSGEHGQPQHF	TGTGCCAGCAGTGGAGAGCACGGGCAGCCCCAGCATTTT
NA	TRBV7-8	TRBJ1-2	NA	CASSLGGGYGYTF	TGTGCCAGCAGCTTAGGAGGAGGGTATGGCTACACCTTC
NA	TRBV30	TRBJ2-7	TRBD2	CACNSGRGFYEQYF	TGTGCCTGCAATAGCGGGAGGGGTTTCTACGAGCAGTACTTC
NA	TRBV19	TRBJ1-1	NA	CASSNHRVTEAFF	TGTGCCAGTAGTAACCACAGGGTCACTGAAGCTTTCTTT
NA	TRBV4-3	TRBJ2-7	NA	CASSQSRWSSYEQYF	TGCGCCAGCAGCCAAAGCCGATGGAGCTCCTACGAGCAGTACTTC
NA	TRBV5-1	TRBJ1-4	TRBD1	CASSFAGGVGEKLFF	TGCGCCAGCAGCTTCGCAGGGGGCGTCGGTGAAAAACTGTTTTTT
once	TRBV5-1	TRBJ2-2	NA	CASSFNGGITGELFF	TGCGCCAGCAGCTTCAACGGCGGGATCACCGGGGAGCTGTTTTTT
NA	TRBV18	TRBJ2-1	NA	CASSPASNEQFF	TGTGCCAGCTCACCGGCCAGCAATGAGCAGTTCTTC
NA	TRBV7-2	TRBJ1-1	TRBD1	CASSLYGTANTEAFF	TGTGCCAGCAGCTTATACGGGACAGCGAACACTGAAGCTTTCTTT
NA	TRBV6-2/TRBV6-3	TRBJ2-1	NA	CASSYYQSGRDEQFF	TGTGCCAGCAGTTATTACCAGAGCGGAAGGGATGAGCAGTTCTTC
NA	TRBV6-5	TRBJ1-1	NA	CASMGAASTEAFF	TGTGCCAGCATGGGGGCGGCTAGCACTGAAGCTTTCTTT
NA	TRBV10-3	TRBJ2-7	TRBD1	CAISGEGQYSYEQYF	TGTGCCATCAGTGGCGAGGGACAGTACTCCTACGAGCAGTACTTC
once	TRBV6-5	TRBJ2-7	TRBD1	CASRLDRVYEQYF	TGTGCCAGCAGACTGGACAGGGTCTACGAGCAGTACTTC
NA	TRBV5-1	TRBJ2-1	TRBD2	CASSLHPAAGSSYNEQFF	TGCGCCAGCAGCCTTCATCCGGCAGCGGGGAGCTCCTACAATGAGCAGTTCTTC
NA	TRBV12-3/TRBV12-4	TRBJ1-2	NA	CASSLGTVYGYTF	TGTGCCAGCAGTTTAGGGACAGTCTATGGCTACACCTTC
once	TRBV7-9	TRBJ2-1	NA	CASSLADVDSDEQFF	TGTGCCAGCAGCTTAGCAGATGTTGATAGCGATGAGCAGTTCTTC
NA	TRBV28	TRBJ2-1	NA	CASSFPKTALSYNEQFF	TGTGCCAGCAGTTTCCCTAAAACTGCCCTCTCCTACAATGAGCAGTTCTTC
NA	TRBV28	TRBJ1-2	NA	CASSLTGRDRDGYTF	TGTGCCAGCAGTTTAACGGGCAGGGATAGGGATGGCTACACCTTC
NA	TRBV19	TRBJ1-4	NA	CASSIKGQYNEKLFF	TGTGCCAGTAGTATAAAGGGGCAGTATAATGAAAAACTGTTTTTT
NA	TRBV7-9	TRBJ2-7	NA	CASRQGGRGYEQYF	TGTGCCAGCAGGCAAGGGGGACGGGGCTACGAGCAGTACTTC
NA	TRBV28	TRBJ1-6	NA	CASGGGRSPLHF	TGTGCCAGCGGGGGGGGGCGTTCACCCCTCCACTTT
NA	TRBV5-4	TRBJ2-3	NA	CASSDDFSTDTQYF	TGTGCCAGCAGCGATGACTTTAGCACAGATACGCAGTATTTT
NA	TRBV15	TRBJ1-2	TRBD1	CATSRDQNRDRVHF	TGTGCCACCAGCAGAGATCAGAACCGGGACAGGGTTCACTTC
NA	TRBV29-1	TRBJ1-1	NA	CSVEGGVANTEAFF	TGCAGCGTTGAAGGCGGGGTCGCGAACACTGAAGCTTTCTTT
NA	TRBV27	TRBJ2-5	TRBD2	CASSLAGGQETQYF	TGTGCCAGCAGTCTAGCGGGGGGGCAAGAGACCCAGTACTTC